This T cell receptor beta chain emerged from a study of PD-1 blockade in classical Hodgkin lymphoma. Study-wide results and caveats: Excluded were patients who started nivolumab under 1 year after ASCT, a group that had lower diversity. Relapsed/refractory patients reportedly had the lowest baseline TCR diversity, below newly diagnosed patients, who were below healthy donors.

Repertoires were generated with immunoSEQ multiplex PCR, while TCRdb's copy carries only in-frame clones and drops some. The repertoire holds tens of thousands of clones, with about 90% as singletons. CDR3 length: 14 amino acids. Germline V lookup: CDR1 SGDLS, CDR2 YYNGEE. V was trimmed by 0 bases and J by 4 bases, leaving 8 bases between them. As to time point: cycle 4 day 1 (C4D1), after less than seven weeks of nivolumab. Each patient experienced a relapse that followed autologous stem cell transplantation, and brentuximab vedotin exposure varied. Best outcomes ranged across complete response, partial response and progressive disease. As concerns this clone: Its target is not known.

The sequence came from a human donor with classical Hodgkin lymphoma. The input for sequencing was peripheral blood mononuclear cells (PBMCs), taken before the fourth cycle of nivolumab. The chain uses TRBV9 and TRBJ1-3; D remains ambiguous. CDR3: CASSVGGTGNTIYF. The CDR3, as DNA: TGTGCCAGCAGCGTAGGGGGAACCGGAAACACCATATATTTT.